Given below is one TCR beta chain in context. The antigen is undetermined. A junction end diverges from the germline sequence, so it may reflect a read error. The read ends 3 residues early relative to the CDR3; the germline J gene fills the gap. At the DNA level, this CDR3 is encoded by other sequences in the same sample as well. This sample is part of a study of T cells in women clearing cervical HPV infection. Background on the study: Women with histologically confirmed HPV16-related CIN3 or worse, 2 with invasive cancer, served as cases. Controls gave blood once infection was undetectable; cases at lesion identification. Overall study findings and caveats: Combining TCR richness with V gene abundances gave around 0.83 AUC.

Produced via immunoSEQ multiplex PCR; TCRdb's table is partial and in-frame only. Its table records under 50,000 clones. Cervical HPV DNA detected by MY09/MY11 PCR, typed by dot-blot. Germline V gene sequence: CDR1 KGHSH, CDR2 LQKENI. The CDR3 consists of 16 residues. Specimen: blood buffy coat. This TCR came from a woman between 18 and 69 years old with a cervical HPV16 infection that either progressed to CIN3+ or cleared (not recorded which). This rearrangement joins TRBV18 to TRBJ1-3; weak D call: TRBD1 (6 bases). The CDR3 is CASSLDSFTSGNTIYF. CDR3 DNA, as far as it was read: TGTGCCAGCTCACTGGACAGCTTTACCTCTGGAAACACT.